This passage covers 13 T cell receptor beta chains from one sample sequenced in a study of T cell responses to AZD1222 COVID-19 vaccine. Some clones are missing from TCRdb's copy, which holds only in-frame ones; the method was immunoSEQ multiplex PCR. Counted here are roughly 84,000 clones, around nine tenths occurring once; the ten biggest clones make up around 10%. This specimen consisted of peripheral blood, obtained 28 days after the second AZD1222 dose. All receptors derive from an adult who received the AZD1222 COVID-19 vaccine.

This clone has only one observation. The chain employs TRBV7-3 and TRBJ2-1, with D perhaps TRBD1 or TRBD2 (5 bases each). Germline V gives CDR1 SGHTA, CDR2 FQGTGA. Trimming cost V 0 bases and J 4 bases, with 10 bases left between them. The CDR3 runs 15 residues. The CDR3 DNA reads TGTGCCAGCAGCTTAACGGGACGGGCGTACAATGAGCAGTTCTTC. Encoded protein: CASSLTGRAYNEQFF. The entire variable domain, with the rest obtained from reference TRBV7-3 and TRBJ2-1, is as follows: GAGVSQTPSNKVTEKGKYVELRCDPISGHTALYWYRQSLGQGPEFLIYFQGTGAADDSGLPNDRFFAVRPEGSVSTLKIQRTERGDSAVYLCASSLTGRAYNEQFFGPGTRLTVL.

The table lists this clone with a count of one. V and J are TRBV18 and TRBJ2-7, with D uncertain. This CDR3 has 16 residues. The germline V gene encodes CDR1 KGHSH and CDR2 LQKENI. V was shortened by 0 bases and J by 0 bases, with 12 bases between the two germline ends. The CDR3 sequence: CASSPPKGLSSYEQYF. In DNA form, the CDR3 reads TGTGCCAGCTCACCACCCAAAGGGTTAAGCTCCTACGAGCAGTACTTC.

In DNA form, the CDR3 reads TGTGCCAGCAGCTTGTCCCCGACAGCTGGGGCCAACGTCCTGACTTTC. Protein sequence: CASSLSPTAGANVLTF. The V gene is TRBV5-6, the J gene TRBJ2-6; tentative D call: TRBD1 (5 bases). Germline values: CDR1 SGHDT, CDR2 YYEEEE. This CDR3 is 16 amino acids long. Trimming stripped 1 base from V and 2 bases from J, with 10 bases between.

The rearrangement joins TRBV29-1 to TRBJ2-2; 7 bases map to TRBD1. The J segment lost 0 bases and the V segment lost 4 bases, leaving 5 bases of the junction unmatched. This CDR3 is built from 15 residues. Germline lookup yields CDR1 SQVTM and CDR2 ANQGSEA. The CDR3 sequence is CSVVARGTNTGELFF. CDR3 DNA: TGCAGCGTTGTTGCCAGGGGGACGAACACCGGGGAGCTGTTTTTT.

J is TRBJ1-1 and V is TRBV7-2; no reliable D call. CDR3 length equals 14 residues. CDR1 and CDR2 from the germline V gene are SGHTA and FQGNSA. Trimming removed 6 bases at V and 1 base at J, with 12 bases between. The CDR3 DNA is TGTGCCAGCAGTTATGAGGATCGGAACACTGAAGCTTTCTTT. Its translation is CASSYEDRNTEAFF.

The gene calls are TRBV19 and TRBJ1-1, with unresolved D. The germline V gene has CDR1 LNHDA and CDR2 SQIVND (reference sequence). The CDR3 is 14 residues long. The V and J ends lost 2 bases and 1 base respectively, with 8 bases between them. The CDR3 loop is CASSIPGRNTEAFF. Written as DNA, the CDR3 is TGTGCCAGTAGTATACCAGGCAGGAACACTGAAGCTTTCTTT. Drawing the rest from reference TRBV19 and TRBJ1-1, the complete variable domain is DGGITQSPKYLFRKEGQNVTLSCEQNLNHDAMYWYRQDPGQGLRLIYYSQIVNDFQKGDIAEGYSVSREKKESFPLTVTSAQKNPTAFYLCASSIPGRNTEAFFGQGTRLTVV.

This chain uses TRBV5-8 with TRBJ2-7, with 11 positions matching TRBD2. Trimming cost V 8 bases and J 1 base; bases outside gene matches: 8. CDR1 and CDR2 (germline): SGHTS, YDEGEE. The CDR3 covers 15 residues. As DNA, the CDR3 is TGTGCCAGTTCTCTGGGACTAGCGGCATCCTACGAGCAGTACTTC. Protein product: CASSLGLAASYEQYF. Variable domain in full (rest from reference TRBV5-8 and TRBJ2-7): EAGVTQSPTHLIKTRGQQATLRCSPISGHTSVYWYQQALGLGLQFLLWYDEGEERNRGNFPPRFSGRQFPNYSSELNVNALELEDSALYLCASSLGLAASYEQYFGPGTRLTVT.

CDR3 DNA sequence: TGTGCCATCAGCCCCCCGACGGGACAGGGGGCGCGGACCGGGGAGCTGTTTTTT. Translating gives CAISPPTGQGARTGELFF. J is TRBJ2-2 and V is TRBV10-3, with 12 bases matching TRBD1. After removal of 6 bases from V and 5 bases from J, the junction contained 13 bases not matched to a gene. The germline CDR1 and CDR2 sequences are ENHRY and SYGVKD. The CDR3 is 18 amino acids.

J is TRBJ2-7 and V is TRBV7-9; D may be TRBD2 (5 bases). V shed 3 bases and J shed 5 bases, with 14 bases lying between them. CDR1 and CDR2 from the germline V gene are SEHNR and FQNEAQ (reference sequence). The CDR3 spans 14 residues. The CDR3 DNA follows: TGTGCCAGCAGCTTTAACGGGAACTCGGACGAGCAGTACTTC. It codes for CASSFNGNSDEQYF.

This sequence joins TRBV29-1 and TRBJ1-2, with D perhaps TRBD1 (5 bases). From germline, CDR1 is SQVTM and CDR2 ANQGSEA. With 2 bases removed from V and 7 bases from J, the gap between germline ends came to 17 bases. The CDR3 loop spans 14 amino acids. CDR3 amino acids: CSVEPTVGQGGYTF. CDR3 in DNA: TGCAGCGTTGAACCGACGGTCGGGCAGGGTGGCTACACCTTC. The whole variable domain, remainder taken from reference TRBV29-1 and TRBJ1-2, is SAVISQKPSRDICQRGTSLTIQCQVDSQVTMMFWYRQQPGQSLTLIATANQGSEATYESGFVIDKFPISRPNLTFSTLTVSNMSPEDSSIYLCSVEPTVGQGGYTFGSGTRLTVV.

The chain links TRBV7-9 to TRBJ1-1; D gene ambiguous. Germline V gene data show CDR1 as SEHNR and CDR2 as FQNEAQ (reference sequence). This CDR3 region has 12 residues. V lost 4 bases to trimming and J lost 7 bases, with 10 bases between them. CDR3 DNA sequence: TGTGCCAGCAGCTCGGTTGATAGTGAAGCTTTCTTT. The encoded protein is CASSSVDSEAFF.

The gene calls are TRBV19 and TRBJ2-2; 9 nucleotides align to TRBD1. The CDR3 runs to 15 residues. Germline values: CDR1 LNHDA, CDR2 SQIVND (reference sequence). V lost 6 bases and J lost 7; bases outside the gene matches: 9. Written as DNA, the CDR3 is TGTGCCAGTAGGGACAGGGGAAAATTGGTCGGGGAGCTGTTTTTT. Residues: CASRDRGKLVGELFF.

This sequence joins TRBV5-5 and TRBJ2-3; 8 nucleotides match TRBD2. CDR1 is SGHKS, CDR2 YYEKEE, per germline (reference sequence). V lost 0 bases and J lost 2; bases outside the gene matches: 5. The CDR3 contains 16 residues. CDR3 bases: TGTGCCAGCAGCTTGGCGCCTAGCGGGTACACAGATACGCAGTATTTT. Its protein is CASSLAPSGYTDTQYF.